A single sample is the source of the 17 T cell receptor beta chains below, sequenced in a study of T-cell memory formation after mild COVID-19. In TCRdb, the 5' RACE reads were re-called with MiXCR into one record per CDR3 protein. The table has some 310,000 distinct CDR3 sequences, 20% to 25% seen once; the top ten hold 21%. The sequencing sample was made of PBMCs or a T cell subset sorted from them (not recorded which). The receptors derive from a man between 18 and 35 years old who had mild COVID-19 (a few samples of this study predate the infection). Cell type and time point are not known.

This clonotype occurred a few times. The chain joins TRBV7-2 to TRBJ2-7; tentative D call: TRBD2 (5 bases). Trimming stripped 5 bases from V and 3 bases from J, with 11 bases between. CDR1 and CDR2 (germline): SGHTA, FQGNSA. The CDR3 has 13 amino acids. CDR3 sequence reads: CASSLVEGYEQYF. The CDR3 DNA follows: TGTGCCAGCAGCCTTGTCGAGGGCTACGAGCAGTACTTC.

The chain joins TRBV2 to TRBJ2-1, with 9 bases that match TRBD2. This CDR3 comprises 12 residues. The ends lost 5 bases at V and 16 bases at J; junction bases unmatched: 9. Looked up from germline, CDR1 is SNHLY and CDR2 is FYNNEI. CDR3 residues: CASSPGTSHSFF. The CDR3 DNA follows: TGTGCCAGCAGTCCTGGGACTAGCCACAGTTTCTTC. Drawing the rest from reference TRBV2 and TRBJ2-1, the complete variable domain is EPEVTQTPSHQVTQMGQEVILRCVPISNHLYFYWYRQILGQKVEFLVSFYNNEISEKSEIFDDQFSVERPDGSNFTLKIRSTKLEDSAMYFCASSPGTSHSFFGPGTRLTVL.

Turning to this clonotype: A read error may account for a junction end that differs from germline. The chain's CDR3 is CASNLYGTDTQYF. CDR3 coding DNA: TGCGCCAGCAACTTGTATGGCACAGATACGCAGTATTTT. The chain has TRBV5-1 and TRBJ2-3, with D hard to call. Germline V gene data show CDR1 as SGHRS and CDR2 as YFSETQ. CDR3 length: 13 residues.

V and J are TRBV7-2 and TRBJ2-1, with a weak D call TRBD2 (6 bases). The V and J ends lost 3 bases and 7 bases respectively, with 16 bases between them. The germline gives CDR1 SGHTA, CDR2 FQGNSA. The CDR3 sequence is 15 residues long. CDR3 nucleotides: TGTGCCAGCAGCTTTGGAGGGGCGCGGGTTAATGAGCAGTTCTTC. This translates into CASSFGGARVNEQFF.

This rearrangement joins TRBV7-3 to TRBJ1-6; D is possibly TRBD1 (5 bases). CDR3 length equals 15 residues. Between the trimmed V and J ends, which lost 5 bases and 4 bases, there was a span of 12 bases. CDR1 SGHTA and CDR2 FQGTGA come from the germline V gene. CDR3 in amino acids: CASSPSGEYNSPLHF. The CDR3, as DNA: TGTGCCAGCAGCCCCTCGGGGGAATATAATTCACCCCTCCACTTT.

CDR3 region: CSARWRHNSPLHF. The CDR3 DNA reads TGCAGTGCTCGTTGGCGACACAATTCACCCCTCCACTTT. The chain couples TRBV20-1 to TRBJ1-6; D is undetermined. CDR1 and CDR2 (germline): DFQATT, SNEGSKA (reference sequence). This CDR3 region has 13 residues. V was clipped by 5 bases and J by 7 bases, with 12 bases between them.

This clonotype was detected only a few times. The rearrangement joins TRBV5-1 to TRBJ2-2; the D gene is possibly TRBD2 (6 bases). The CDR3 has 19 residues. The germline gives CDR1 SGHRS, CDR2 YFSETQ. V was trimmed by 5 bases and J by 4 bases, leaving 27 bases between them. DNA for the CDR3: TGCGCCAGCAGTTCGGGACTCTTACTATCCACAGGTCTCACCGGGGAGCTGTTTTTT. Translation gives CASSSGLLLSTGLTGELFF.

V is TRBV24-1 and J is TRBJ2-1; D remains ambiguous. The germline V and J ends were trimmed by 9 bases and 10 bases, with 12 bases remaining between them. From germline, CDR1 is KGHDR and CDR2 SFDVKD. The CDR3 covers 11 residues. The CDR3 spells CATLPLKEQFF. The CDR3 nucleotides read TGTGCCACCTTACCACTCAAGGAGCAGTTCTTC.

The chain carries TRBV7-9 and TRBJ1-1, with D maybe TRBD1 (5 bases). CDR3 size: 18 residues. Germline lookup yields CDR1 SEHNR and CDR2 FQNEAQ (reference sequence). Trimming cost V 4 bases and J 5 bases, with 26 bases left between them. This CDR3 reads CASSSTMGGDQGRTEAFF. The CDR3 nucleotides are TGTGCCAGCAGCTCAACCATGGGGGGAGATCAGGGTAGGACTGAAGCTTTCTTT.

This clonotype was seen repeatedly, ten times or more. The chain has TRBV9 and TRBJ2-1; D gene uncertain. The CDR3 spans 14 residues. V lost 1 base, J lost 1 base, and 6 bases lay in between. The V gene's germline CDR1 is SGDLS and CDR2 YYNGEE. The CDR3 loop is CASSVKGSYNEQFF. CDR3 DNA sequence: TGTGCCAGCAGCGTAAAAGGTTCCTACAATGAGCAGTTCTTC.

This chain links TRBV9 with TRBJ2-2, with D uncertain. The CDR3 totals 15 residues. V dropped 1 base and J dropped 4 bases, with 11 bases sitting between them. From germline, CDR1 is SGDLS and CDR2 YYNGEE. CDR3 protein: CASSVFGEATGELFF. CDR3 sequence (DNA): TGTGCCAGCAGCGTATTCGGTGAGGCCACCGGGGAGCTGTTTTTT.

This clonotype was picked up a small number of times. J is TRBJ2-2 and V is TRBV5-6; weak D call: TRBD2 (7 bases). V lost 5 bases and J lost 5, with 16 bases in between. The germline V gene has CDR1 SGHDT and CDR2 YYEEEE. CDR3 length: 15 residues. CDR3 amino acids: CASRPWGGLTGELFF. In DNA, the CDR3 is TGTGCCAGCAGACCCTGGGGGGGCCTGACCGGGGAGCTGTTTTTT. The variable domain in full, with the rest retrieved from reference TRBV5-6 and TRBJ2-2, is DAGVTQSPTHLIKTRGQQVTLRCSPKSGHDTVSWYQQALGQGPQFIFQYYEEEERQRGNFPDRFSGHQFPNYSSELNVNALLLGDSALYLCASRPWGGLTGELFFGEGSRLTVL.

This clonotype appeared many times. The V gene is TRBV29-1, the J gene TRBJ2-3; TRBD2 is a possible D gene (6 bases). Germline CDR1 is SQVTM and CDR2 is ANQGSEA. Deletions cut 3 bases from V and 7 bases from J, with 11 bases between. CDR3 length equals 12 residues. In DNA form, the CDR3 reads TGCAGCGTTGACGCGGGATCTAATACGCAGTATTTT. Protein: CSVDAGSNTQYF.

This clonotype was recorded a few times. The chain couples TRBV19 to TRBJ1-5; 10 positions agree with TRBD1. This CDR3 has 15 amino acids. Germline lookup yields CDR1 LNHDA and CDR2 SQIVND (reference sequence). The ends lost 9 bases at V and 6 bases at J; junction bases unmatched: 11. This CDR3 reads CASTKPGQGFQPQHF. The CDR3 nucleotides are TGTGCCAGCACTAAGCCGGGACAGGGGTTTCAGCCCCAGCATTTT.

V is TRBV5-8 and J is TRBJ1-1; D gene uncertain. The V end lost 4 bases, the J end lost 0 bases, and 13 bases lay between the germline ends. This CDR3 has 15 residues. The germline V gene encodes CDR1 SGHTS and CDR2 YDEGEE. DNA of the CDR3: TGTGCCAGCAGCGTCGCGGGGTGGGTGAACACTGAAGCTTTCTTT. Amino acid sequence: CASSVAGWVNTEAFF.

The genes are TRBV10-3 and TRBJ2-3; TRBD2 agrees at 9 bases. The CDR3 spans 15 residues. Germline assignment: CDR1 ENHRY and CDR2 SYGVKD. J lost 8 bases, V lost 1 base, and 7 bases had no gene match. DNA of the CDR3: TGTGCCATCAGTGAGTTGACTAGCGGCCGGGGTACGCAGTATTTT. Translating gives CAISELTSGRGTQYF.

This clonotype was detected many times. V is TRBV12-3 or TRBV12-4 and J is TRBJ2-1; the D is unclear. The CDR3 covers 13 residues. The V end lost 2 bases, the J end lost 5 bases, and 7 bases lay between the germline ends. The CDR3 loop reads CASSLLVNNEQFF. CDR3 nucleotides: TGTGCCAGCAGTTTACTAGTTAACAATGAGCAGTTCTTC.